The T cell receptor (beta chain) under discussion was sequenced for a study of control samples from healthy donors and cancer patients. The protocol was immunoSEQ multiplex PCR, while the TCRdb copy is restricted to in-frame clones and leaves out a portion. Of about 80,000 clones in the sample, around 92% were seen once. This clone was picked up a small number of times. Germline assignment: CDR1 ENHRY and CDR2 SYGVKD. Losses at the gene ends were 6 bases for V and 0 bases for J; bases not matched to a gene: 6. The CDR3 sequence is 16 residues long. Sequencing input: blood. This sequence originates from a man aged 50-59 years in good health. The V gene is TRBV10-3, the J gene TRBJ1-3; 9 bases match TRBD1. The CDR3 loop reads CAISRGQGSSGNTIYF. CDR3 in DNA: TGTGCCATCAGCCGAGGACAGGGGAGCTCTGGAAACACCATATATTTT.